One and the same sample provided the 30 T cell receptor beta chains below, sequenced in a study of T cell responses to AZD1222 COVID-19 vaccine (dated by TCRdb to about 2021). What this sample's time point label stands for: about 28 days (+/-7) after the second vaccine dose. Libraries were made using the immunoSEQ multiplex PCR assay. TCRdb re-hosts the immuneACCESS table, in-frame sequences only. Its copies lack some clones; in the studies checked, an unresolved V gene accounts for under half of them, and the cause for the rest is not known. The sample has about 110,000 clones on record, 70% to 90% of them singletons. Of the sample, 4.8% falls within the top ten clones. Sequenced here: peripheral blood, sampled 28 days after the second AZD1222 dose. These receptor sequences come from an adult who received the AZD1222 COVID-19 vaccine.

This chain uses TRBV30 with TRBJ2-4; D unresolved. This CDR3 has 12 residues. CDR1 is GTSNPN, CDR2 SVGIG, per germline (reference sequence). V lost 1 base, J lost 4 bases, and 5 bases lay in between. The CDR3, as DNA: TGTGCCTGGAGTGACTCGAAAAACATTCAGTACTTC. Translated, it gives CAWSDSKNIQYF. The entire variable domain, with the rest obtained from reference TRBV30 and TRBJ2-4, is as follows: SQTIHQWPATLVQPVGSPLSLECTVEGTSNPNLYWYRQAAGRGLQLLFYSVGIGQISSEVPQNLSASRPQDRQFILSSKKLLLSDSGFYLCAWSDSKNIQYFGAGTRLSVL.

The chain couples TRBV3-1 (or the pseudogene TRBV3-2) to TRBJ2-2, with 7 bases fitting TRBD2. This CDR3 spans 16 amino acids. After removal of 0 bases from V and 4 bases from J, the junction contained 5 bases not matched to a gene. Germline V gives CDR1 LGHDT, CDR2 YNNKEL (reference sequence). Written as DNA, the CDR3 is TGTGCCAGCAGCCAAGACCAGCGGGGAGGCACCGGGGAGCTGTTTTTT. Encoded protein: CASSQDQRGGTGELFF.

This chain connects TRBV9 to TRBJ1-6; D perhaps matches TRBD1 (6 bases). The CDR3 sequence is 16 residues long. V was clipped by 0 bases and J by 7 bases, with 14 bases between them. Germline V CDR1 and CDR2: SGDLS, YYNGEE. CDR3 sequence reads: CASSVATGTTNSPLHF. The CDR3 nucleotides are TGTGCCAGCAGCGTAGCTACAGGGACCACAAATTCACCCCTCCACTTT.

The chain couples TRBV27 to TRBJ2-1; 7 bases map to TRBD1. Per germline, CDR1 MNHEY and CDR2 SMNVEV (reference sequence). After removal of 6 bases from V and 8 bases from J, the junction contained 19 bases not matched to a gene. The CDR3 totals 17 residues. Written as DNA, the CDR3 is TGTGCCAGCAGACCTCTGAGCCGGGACAGCTATACAGATGAGCAGTTCTTC. Protein sequence: CASRPLSRDSYTDEQFF.

V is TRBV29-1 and J is TRBJ1-1; 12 nucleotides align to TRBD1. J was trimmed by 2 bases and V by 7 bases; bases with no gene match: 8. The CDR3 is made up of 15 amino acids. Germline V CDR1 and CDR2: SQVTM, ANQGSEA. Written as DNA, the CDR3 is TGCAGCGCTAAGGGACAGGGGGCATCTAACACTGAAGCTTTCTTT. This translates into CSAKGQGASNTEAFF.

The rearrangement links TRBV7-2 to TRBJ1-2; D uncertain. The V and J ends lost 1 base and 3 bases respectively, with 9 bases between them. Germline V gene data show CDR1 as SGHTA and CDR2 as FQGNSA. CDR3 length: 14 amino acids. The CDR3 coding sequence is TGTGCCAGCAGCTTAGGGGGTAACGACTATGGCTACACCTTC. It codes for CASSLGGNDYGYTF.

The rearrangement uses TRBV28 and TRBJ2-7; D assignment may be TRBD1 or TRBD2 (5 bases each). The CDR3 has 14 amino acids. From germline, CDR1 is MDHEN and CDR2 SYDVKM. Between the trimmed V and J ends, which lost 5 bases and 5 bases, there was a span of 16 bases. CDR3 nucleotides: TGTGCCAGCAGTCCTACGGGCCAGGGAGACGAGCAGTACTTC. This encodes CASSPTGQGDEQYF.

The gene calls are TRBV7-9 and TRBJ1-6; 8 nucleotides align to TRBD1. Germline values: CDR1 SEHNR, CDR2 FQNEAQ (reference sequence). The CDR3 has 13 amino acids. V lost 0 bases and J lost 11; bases outside the gene matches: 0. CDR3 DNA sequence: TGTGCCAGCAGCTTAGCGACAGGGGCACCCCTCCACTTT. This sequence encodes CASSLATGAPLHF.

This clone showed up just once. The V and J genes are TRBV11-2 and TRBJ2-5; 7 bases agree with TRBD2. Germline-derived CDR1 and CDR2 are SGHAT and FQNNGV. Trimming removed 5 bases from V and 3 bases from J; junction bases left unmatched: 9. This CDR3 contains 15 residues. The CDR3 bases are TGTGCCAGCAGCCCTTACATCCGGGGGGAAGAGACCCAGTACTTC. Residues: CASSPYIRGEETQYF.

The chain couples TRBV24-1 to TRBJ2-1; no clear D gene. Per the germline V gene, CDR1 is KGHDR and CDR2 is SFDVKD. This CDR3 has 14 residues. Deletions cut 1 base from V and 7 bases from J, with 10 bases between. The CDR3 spells CATSDLRVGNEQFF. The CDR3 DNA is TGTGCCACCAGTGATTTACGGGTGGGGAATGAGCAGTTCTTC.

The chain carries TRBV11-1 and TRBJ1-2; D call uncertain. Trimming stripped 5 bases from V and 8 bases from J, with 18 bases between. In germline, CDR1 is SGHAT, CDR2 FQDESV (reference sequence). The length of the CDR3 is 14 residues. CDR3 region: CASSPGLLKDGYTF. The CDR3 DNA reads TGTGCCAGCAGCCCCGGACTGCTTAAAGACGGCTACACCTTC.

Comment on this clone: The same CDR3 can be traced to other DNA sequences in this sample. This chain connects TRBV3-1 (or the pseudogene TRBV3-2) to TRBJ1-1; TRBD1 might be the D (5 bases). CDR3 size: 13 residues. Germline CDR1 LGHDT, CDR2 YNNKEL (reference sequence). V lost 1 base and J 9 bases, leaving 12 bases between the germline ends. CDR3 sequence reads: CASSQARGGQAFF. The CDR3 DNA follows: TGTGCCAGCAGCCAAGCCCGGGGCGGGCAAGCTTTCTTT.

The chain is built from TRBV10-1 and TRBJ1-1; the match to TRBD1 covers 8 bases. V was clipped by 0 bases and J by 5 bases; unmatched bases: 8. The CDR3 runs to 16 residues. Germline V CDR1 and CDR2: WNHNN, SYGVQD (reference sequence). CDR3 loop: CASSESYRGSRTEAFF. The CDR3 nucleotides are TGCGCCAGCAGTGAGTCGTACAGGGGGTCGAGGACTGAAGCTTTCTTT.

This clone was found once. V and J are TRBV3-1 (or the pseudogene TRBV3-2) and TRBJ1-6; 8 positions agree with TRBD1. J lost 10 bases, V lost 1 base, and 9 bases had no gene match. The CDR3 is 16 amino acids. Germline loops: CDR1 LGHDT, CDR2 YNNKEL (reference sequence). The CDR3 DNA sequence: TGTGCCAGCAGCCAAGGGGCAGGGGGCGCGAGCTCACCCCTCCACTTT. It is translated as CASSQGAGGASSPLHF.

This sequence joins TRBV2 and TRBJ2-5; D not certain. With 10 bases removed from V and 1 base from J, the gap between germline ends came to 16 bases. The length of the CDR3 is 14 residues. CDR1 and CDR2 from the germline V gene are SNHLY and FYNNEI. The CDR3 nucleotides read TGTGCCATAGAGGCAGAGATCTTCCAAGAGACCCAGTACTTC. Protein: CAIEAEIFQETQYF.

This chain joins TRBV28 and TRBJ2-7; D is possibly TRBD1 (5 bases). Per germline, CDR1 MDHEN and CDR2 SYDVKM. The CDR3 is 14 amino acids. Trimming removed 5 bases at V and 2 bases at J, with 13 bases between. CDR3 bases: TGTGCCAGCAGTAGACAGTCACTTCCCTACGAGCAGTACTTC. Protein: CASSRQSLPYEQYF.

The chain recombines TRBV15 with TRBJ2-7; 8 bases agree with TRBD1. CDR3 length equals 15 residues. Per the germline V gene, CDR1 is LNHNV and CDR2 is YYDKDF (reference sequence). The V and J ends lost 4 bases and 4 bases, in that order; junction bases with no gene match: 9. DNA for the CDR3: TGTGCCACCAGCACCTTCGGACAGGGAGCTTACGAGCAGTACTTC. Amino acids: CATSTFGQGAYEQYF. The variable domain in full, with the rest retrieved from reference TRBV15 and TRBJ2-7, is DAMVIQNPRYQVTQFGKPVTLSCSQTLNHNVMYWYQQKSSQAPKLLFHYYDKDFNNEADTPDNFQSRRPNTSFCFLDIRSPGLGDTAMYLCATSTFGQGAYEQYFGPGTRLTVT.

CDR3 protein: CASRDSGTGDDEQFF. The CDR3 DNA sequence: TGTGCCAGCAGAGACAGTGGGACAGGGGACGATGAGCAGTTCTTC. The rearrangement links TRBV6-6 to TRBJ2-1, with TRBD1 matching 10 bases. CDR1 is MNHNY and CDR2 is SVGAGI in the germline V gene (reference sequence). V was clipped by 6 bases and J by 8 bases; unmatched bases: 10. The CDR3 spans 15 residues.

DNA of the CDR3: TGCGCCAGCAGCTTCTCGGGGAGCGGGGGCACCTACGAGCAGTACTTC. Amino acids: CASSFSGSGGTYEQYF. The chain uses TRBV5-1 and TRBJ2-7; TRBD2 matches at 8 bases. V was clipped by 2 bases and J by 2 bases; unmatched bases: 9. The CDR3 contains 16 residues. Germline V gene data show CDR1 as SGHRS and CDR2 as YFSETQ.

J is TRBJ2-7 and V is TRBV28; perhaps TRBD1 as D (5 bases). The CDR3 has 15 amino acids. V lost 2 bases, J lost 2 bases, and 13 bases lay in between. Per germline, CDR1 MDHEN and CDR2 SYDVKM. DNA for the CDR3: TGTGCCAGCAGTTTACAGGGTGGGGCCCCCTACGAGCAGTACTTC. Residues: CASSLQGGAPYEQYF.

This chain links TRBV7-9 with TRBJ1-3, with D unresolved. The V gene lost 5 bases and the J gene lost 6 bases, with 11 bases spanning the gap. The CDR3 has 13 amino acids. Germline loops: CDR1 SEHNR, CDR2 FQNEAQ (reference sequence). This chain's CDR3 is CASSPEATNTIYF. In nucleotides, the CDR3 is TGTGCCAGCAGCCCAGAAGCTACAAACACCATATATTTT.

The chain recombines TRBV5-5 with TRBJ1-2, with D unresolved. The CDR3 sequence is 16 residues long. The germline gives CDR1 SGHKS, CDR2 YYEKEE (reference sequence). Deletions cut 4 bases from V and 6 bases from J, with 22 bases between. The CDR3 loop reads CASSPEVRWVLDGYTF. Here the CDR3 DNA reads TGTGCCAGCAGCCCAGAGGTGCGTTGGGTCCTAGATGGCTACACCTTC. The whole variable domain, remainder taken from reference TRBV5-5 and TRBJ1-2, is DAGVTQSPTHLIKTRGQQVTLRCSPISGHKSVSWYQQVLGQGPQFIFQYYEKEERGRGNFPDRFSARQFPNYSSELNVNALLLGDSALYLCASSPEVRWVLDGYTFGSGTRLTVV.

V usage is TRBV3-1 (or the pseudogene TRBV3-2) and J usage is TRBJ2-7; D perhaps matches TRBD2 (6 bases). Germline V gene data show CDR1 as LGHDT and CDR2 as YNNKEL (reference sequence). The CDR3 loop spans 15 amino acids. Trimming removed 5 bases from V and 0 bases from J, with 14 bases in between. CDR3 nucleotides: TGTGCCAGCAGCGATCCCGGGGGACCCTCCTACGAGCAGTACTTC. Translation: CASSDPGGPSYEQYF.

The rearrangement uses TRBV7-8 and TRBJ2-7, with D unresolved. The germline V gene encodes CDR1 SGHVS and CDR2 FQNEAQ. V lost 1 base, J lost 7 bases, and 20 bases lay in between. This CDR3 contains 16 residues. CDR3 nucleotide sequence: TGTGCCAGCAGCTTAGTTTTGGGCAGTCTTAAACCGGAGCAGTACTTC. Protein product: CASSLVLGSLKPEQYF.

V and J are TRBV9 and TRBJ2-7; unclear D gene. Germline V gene lookup returns CDR1 SGDLS and CDR2 YYNGEE. With 0 bases removed from V and 0 bases from J, the gap between germline ends came to 4 bases. This CDR3 comprises 13 residues. The CDR3 DNA sequence: TGTGCCAGCAGCGTAGTACCCTCCTACGAGCAGTACTTC. Protein product: CASSVVPSYEQYF.

This chain uses TRBV27 with TRBJ2-7; D gene ambiguous. V was cut by 9 bases and J by 5 bases, with 14 bases left in between. CDR1 is MNHEY, CDR2 SMNVEV, per germline (reference sequence). The CDR3 runs to 12 residues. This chain's CDR3 is CARDVVMDEQYF. CDR3 in DNA: TGTGCCAGAGACGTGGTGATGGACGAGCAGTACTTC.

The chain has TRBV6-2 or TRBV6-3 and TRBJ2-2; D unclear. The germline gives CDR1 MNHEY, CDR2 SVGEGT. This CDR3 has 13 residues. Between the trimmed V and J ends, which lost 3 bases and 5 bases, there was a span of 7 bases. CDR3 sequence (DNA): TGTGCCAGCAGTTATCGAAAAACCGGGGAGCTGTTTTTT. Translation: CASSYRKTGELFF.

The CDR3 DNA sequence: TGCGCCAGCAGCTTGGGGGGGACAGGAACTGGTTATGGCTACACCTTC. This translates into CASSLGGTGTGYGYTF. The chain is built from TRBV5-1 and TRBJ1-2, with 8 bases that match TRBD1. V gave up 0 bases and J gave up 5 bases; unmatched junction bases: 9. This CDR3 is built from 16 residues. Germline CDR1 reads SGHRS; CDR2 reads YFSETQ.

CDR3 nucleotide sequence: TGTGCCAGCTCACCACCGTGGGGGGAAGAGACCCAGTACTTC. Protein sequence: CASSPPWGEETQYF. The chain joins TRBV18 to TRBJ2-5; maybe TRBD2 (6 bases). The germline V and J ends were trimmed by 0 bases and 3 bases, with 8 bases remaining between them. CDR1 and CDR2 (germline): KGHSH, LQKENI. The CDR3 extends over 14 amino acids.

V and J are TRBV14 and TRBJ2-2, with D unresolved. The V end was cut by 2 bases, the J end by 0 bases, with 16 bases between. The CDR3 is 18 amino acids. Germline V lookup: CDR1 SGHDN, CDR2 FVKESK. The CDR3, as DNA: TGTGCCAGCAGCCAAATGTCCTACGTTCACGCGAACACCGGGGAGCTGTTTTTT. This translates into CASSQMSYVHANTGELFF.